The 9 T cell receptor beta chains below come from one sample, sequenced in a study of cytomegalovirus exposure and HLA in healthy donors. This PCR relied on a set of 60 Vbeta primers and 13 Jbeta primers. Sequenced by immunoSEQ multiplex PCR; TCRdb stores in-frame clones only, minus some. Here the sample spans roughly 170,000 clones, over 70% being singletons. The sample taken for sequencing was PBMCs. These receptors all come from a man aged 25-40 years in good health and CMV-seropositive.

In regard to this clone: The sample contains more than one DNA sequence encoding this CDR3. The chain employs TRBV5-1 and TRBJ2-7, with D possibly matching TRBD1 (6 bases). The V gene lost 0 bases and the J gene lost 2 bases, with 12 bases spanning the gap. This CDR3 contains 15 residues. CDR1 SGHRS and CDR2 YFSETQ come from the germline V gene. CDR3 DNA: TGCGCCAGCAGCTTGGGGGCAGGGGAAACCTACGAGCAGTACTTC. This codes for CASSLGAGETYEQYF.

The rearrangement uses TRBV27 and TRBJ2-6, with TRBD1 as a possible D gene (6 bases). Trimming shortened V by 5 bases and J by 0 bases, and 14 bases separated the two germline ends. The CDR3 sequence is 17 residues long. Germline CDR1 reads MNHEY; CDR2 reads SMNVEV (reference sequence). CDR3 in amino acids: CASSVRTGSSGANVLTF. The CDR3 DNA follows: TGTGCCAGCAGTGTGCGTACAGGGTCCTCTGGGGCCAACGTCCTGACTTTC.

The V gene is TRBV5-1, the J gene TRBJ2-7; TRBD2 is a possible D gene (5 bases). The CDR3 has 15 residues. V was pared by 3 bases and J by 3 bases, with 16 bases between. Looked up from germline, CDR1 is SGHRS and CDR2 is YFSETQ. CDR3 in amino acids: CASSYSERVSYEQYF. The CDR3 DNA is TGCGCCAGCAGCTATTCAGAGAGGGTGAGCTACGAGCAGTACTTC.

The V and J genes are TRBV6-4 and TRBJ1-5, with a tentative D call TRBD1 (6 bases). The CDR3 is 15 residues long. Germline V gene lookup returns CDR1 MRHNA and CDR2 SNTAGT. V lost 2 bases to trimming and J lost 4 bases, with 12 bases between them. CDR3 DNA: TGTGCCAGCAGTGACAGGCGGACAGCTAATCAGCCCCAGCATTTT. Its protein product is CASSDRRTANQPQHF.

The chain employs TRBV29-1 and TRBJ1-5; 8 bases are a match to TRBD1. CDR3 length equals 12 residues. V was clipped by 7 bases and J by 7 bases; unmatched bases: 6. The germline CDR1 and CDR2 sequences are SQVTM and ANQGSEA. The CDR3 region is CSAGTGRQPQHF. In DNA, the CDR3 is TGCAGCGCCGGGACAGGCCGGCAGCCCCAGCATTTT.

The count of this clone is one. V and J are TRBV28 and TRBJ2-1; 11 bases are shared with TRBD2. Germline V gives CDR1 MDHEN, CDR2 SYDVKM. The CDR3 has 16 residues. V dropped 6 bases and J dropped 2; count of bases not matched to a gene: 6. CDR3 region: CASRQPGLAAYNEQFF. CDR3 nucleotide sequence: TGTGCCAGCAGGCAACCGGGACTAGCGGCCTACAATGAGCAGTTCTTC.

The count of this clone is one. The genes are TRBV10-3 and TRBJ1-6; 7 nucleotides match TRBD1. The CDR3 runs to 15 residues. Germline V gene sequence: CDR1 ENHRY, CDR2 SYGVKD. V lost 3 bases to trimming and J lost 6 bases; unmatched junction nucleotides: 5. The CDR3: CAISDVGQVNSPLHF. The CDR3 DNA follows: TGTGCCATCAGTGATGTCGGACAGGTTAATTCACCCCTCCACTTT.

This chain uses TRBV28 with TRBJ2-2; 10 positions match TRBD2. The CDR3 is made up of 17 amino acids. The germline V gene encodes CDR1 MDHEN and CDR2 SYDVKM. After removal of 3 bases from V and 0 bases from J, the junction contained 4 bases not matched to a gene. The CDR3 sequence is CASSFPSGSANTGELFF. In nucleotides, the CDR3 is TGTGCCAGCAGTTTTCCTAGCGGGAGCGCGAACACCGGGGAGCTGTTTTTT.

This clone was found once. The rearrangement joins TRBV11-3 to TRBJ2-3; 11 bases align to TRBD2. Germline CDR1 is SGHNT and CDR2 is YENEEA. This CDR3 region has 17 residues. With V trimmed by 5 bases and J by 4 bases, 11 bases remained unmatched. The CDR3 protein is CASSPFSGGDFSDTQYF. The CDR3 coding sequence is TGTGCCAGCAGCCCATTTAGCGGGGGGGACTTTTCAGATACGCAGTATTTT.